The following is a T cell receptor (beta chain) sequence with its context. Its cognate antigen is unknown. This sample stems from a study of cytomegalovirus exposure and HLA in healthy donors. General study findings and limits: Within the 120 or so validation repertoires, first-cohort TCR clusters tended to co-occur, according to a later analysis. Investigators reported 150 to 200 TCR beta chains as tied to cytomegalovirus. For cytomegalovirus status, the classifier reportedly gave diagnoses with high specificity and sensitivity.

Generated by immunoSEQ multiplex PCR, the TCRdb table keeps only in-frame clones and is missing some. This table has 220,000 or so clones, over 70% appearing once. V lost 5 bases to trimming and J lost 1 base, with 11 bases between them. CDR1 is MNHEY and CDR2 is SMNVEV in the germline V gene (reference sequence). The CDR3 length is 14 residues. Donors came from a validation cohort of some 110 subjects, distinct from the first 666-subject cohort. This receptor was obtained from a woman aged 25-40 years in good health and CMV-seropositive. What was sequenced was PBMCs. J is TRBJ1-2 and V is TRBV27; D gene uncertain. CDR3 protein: CASSTSWGNYGYTF. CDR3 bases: TGTGCCAGCAGTACATCCTGGGGTAACTATGGCTACACCTTC.